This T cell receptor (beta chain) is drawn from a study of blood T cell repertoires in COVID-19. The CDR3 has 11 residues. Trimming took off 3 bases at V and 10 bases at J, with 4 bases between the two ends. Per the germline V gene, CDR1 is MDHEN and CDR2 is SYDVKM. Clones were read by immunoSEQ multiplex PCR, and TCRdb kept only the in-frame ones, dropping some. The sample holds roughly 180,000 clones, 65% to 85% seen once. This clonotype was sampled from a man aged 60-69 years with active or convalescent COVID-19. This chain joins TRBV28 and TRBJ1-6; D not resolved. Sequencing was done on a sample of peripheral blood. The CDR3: CASSFRSPLHF. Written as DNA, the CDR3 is TGTGCCAGCAGTTTTCGGTCACCCCTCCACTTT. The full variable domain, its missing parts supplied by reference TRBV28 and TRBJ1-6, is DVKVTQSSRYLVKRTGEKVFLECVQDMDHENMFWYRQDPGLGLRLIYFSYDVKMKEKGDIPEGYSVSREKKERFSLILESASTNQTSMYLCASSFRSPLHFGNGTRLTVT.